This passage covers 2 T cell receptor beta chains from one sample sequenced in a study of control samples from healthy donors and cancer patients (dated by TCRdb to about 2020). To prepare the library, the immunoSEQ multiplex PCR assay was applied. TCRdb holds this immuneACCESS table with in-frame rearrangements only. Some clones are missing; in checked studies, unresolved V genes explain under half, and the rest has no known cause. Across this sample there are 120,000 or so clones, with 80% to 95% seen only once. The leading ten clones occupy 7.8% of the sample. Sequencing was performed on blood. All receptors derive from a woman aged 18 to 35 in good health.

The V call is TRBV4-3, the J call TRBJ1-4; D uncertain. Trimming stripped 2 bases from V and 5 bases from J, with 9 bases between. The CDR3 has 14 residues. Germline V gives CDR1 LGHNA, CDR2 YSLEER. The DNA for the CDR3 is TGCGCCAGCAGCCAACTGTCGGGAAATGAAAAACTGTTTTTT. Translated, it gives CASSQLSGNEKLFF.

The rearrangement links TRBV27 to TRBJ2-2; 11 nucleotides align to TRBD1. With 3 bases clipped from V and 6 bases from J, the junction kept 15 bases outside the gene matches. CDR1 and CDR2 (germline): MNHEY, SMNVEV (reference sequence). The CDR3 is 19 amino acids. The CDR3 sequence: CASSFPGQGVSYLPGELFF. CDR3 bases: TGTGCCAGCAGTTTCCCGGGACAGGGGGTTAGTTACCTTCCCGGGGAGCTGTTTTTT.